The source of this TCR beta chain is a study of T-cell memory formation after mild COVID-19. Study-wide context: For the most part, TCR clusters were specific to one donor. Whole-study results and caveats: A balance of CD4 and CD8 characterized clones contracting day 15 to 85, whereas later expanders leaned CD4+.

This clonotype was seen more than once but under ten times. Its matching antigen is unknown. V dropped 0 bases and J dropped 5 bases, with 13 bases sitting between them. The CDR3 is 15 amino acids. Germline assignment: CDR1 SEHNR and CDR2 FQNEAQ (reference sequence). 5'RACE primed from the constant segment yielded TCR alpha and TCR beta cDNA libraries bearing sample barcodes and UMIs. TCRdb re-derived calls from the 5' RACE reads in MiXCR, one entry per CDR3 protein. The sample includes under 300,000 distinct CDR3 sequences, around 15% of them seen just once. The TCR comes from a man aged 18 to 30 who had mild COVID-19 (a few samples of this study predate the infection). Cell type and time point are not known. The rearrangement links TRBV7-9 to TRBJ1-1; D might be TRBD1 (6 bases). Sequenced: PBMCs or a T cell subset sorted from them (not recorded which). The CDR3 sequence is CASSLAGGSTTEAFF. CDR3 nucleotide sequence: TGTGCCAGCAGCTTAGCCGGGGGCAGTACGACTGAAGCTTTCTTT. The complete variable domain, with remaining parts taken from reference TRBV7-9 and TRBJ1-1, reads DTGVSQNPRHKITKRGQNVTFRCDPISEHNRLYWYRQTLGQGPEFLTYFQNEAQLEKSRLLSDRFSAERPKGSFSTLEIQRTEQGDSAMYLCASSLAGGSTTEAFFGQGTRLTVV.